Listed here are 25 T cell receptor beta chains from one sample, sequenced in a study of spatial heterogeneity in lung cancer. Overall study results and limits: It was found that expanded intratumoral alpha and beta TCR counts tracked tumor mutation counts.

Via MiXCR, TCRdb re-called the 5' RACE reads, giving one row per CDR3 protein. The table lists several hundred distinct CDR3 sequences, more than 40% of them singletons, with more than 15% in the top ten. Their target antigens are unknown. The time point was: sample taken at primary tumor resection. Sequencing used lung tumor tissue, obtained at surgery. These receptors all stem from a female donor with early-stage non-small cell lung cancer.

The chain joins TRBV20-1 to TRBJ1-3, with D hard to call. Germline V gene data show CDR1 as DFQATT and CDR2 as SNEGSKA (reference sequence). This CDR3 comprises 14 residues. Trimming removed 6 bases at V and 0 bases at J, with 12 bases between. The CDR3 DNA reads TGCAGTGCCATAGAGTGGGTCTCTGGAAACACCATATATTTT. Translation: CSAIEWVSGNTIYF.

This clonotype is large by share. The chain recombines TRBV28 with TRBJ1-5, with TRBD1 identical over 7 bases. J was trimmed by 8 bases and V by 6 bases; bases with no gene match: 10. In germline, CDR1 is MDHEN, CDR2 SYDVKM. The CDR3 sequence is 14 residues long. The CDR3 loop reads CASRAGQPKKPQHF. CDR3 in DNA: TGTGCCAGCAGGGCGGGACAGCCCAAGAAGCCCCAGCATTTT.

This clonotype was seen a few times. The chain recombines TRBV13 with TRBJ1-1; 9 nucleotides line up with TRBD1. There are 17 residues in the CDR3. Per the germline V gene, CDR1 is PRHDT and CDR2 is FYEKMQ (reference sequence). J gave up 5 bases and V 5 bases, and 15 bases lay outside the gene matches. CDR3 protein: CASSGEGGTGSGTEAFF. CDR3 nucleotides: TGTGCCAGCAGCGGGGAAGGCGGGACAGGGTCGGGAACTGAAGCTTTCTTT.

The rearrangement links TRBV7-6 to TRBJ2-3; D perhaps matches TRBD1 (6 bases). Trimming took off 5 bases at V and 8 bases at J, with 20 bases between the two ends. The CDR3 is made up of 15 amino acids. CDR1 is SGHVS and CDR2 is FNYEAQ in the germline V gene. Here the CDR3 reads CASSQNLDSWGTQYF. The CDR3 coding sequence is TGTGCCAGCAGCCAAAACCTGGACAGTTGGGGTACGCAGTATTTT. Filled out from reference TRBV7-6 and TRBJ2-3, the complete variable domain reads GAGVSQSPRYKVTKRGQDVALRCDPISGHVSLYWYRQALGQGPEFLTYFNYEAQQDKSGLPNDRFSAERPEGSISTLTIQRTEQRDSAMYRCASSQNLDSWGTQYFGPGTRLTVL.

This clonotype qualifies as large. The chain uses TRBV6-1 and TRBJ2-5; tentatively, D is TRBD1 (5 bases). Looked up from germline, CDR1 is MNHNS and CDR2 is SASEGT. This CDR3 has 13 residues. The ends were cut back, 4 bases at V and 6 bases at J, with 12 bases in the middle. In nucleotides, the CDR3 is TGTGCCAGCAGTGTGGGGCGATCGAAGACCCAGTACTTC. It is translated as CASSVGRSKTQYF.

This sequence joins TRBV5-1 and TRBJ2-2; D tentatively reads TRBD1 or TRBD2 (5 bases each). V was clipped by 4 bases and J by 5 bases, with 18 bases between them. CDR1 is SGHRS, CDR2 YFSETQ, per germline. This CDR3 comprises 16 residues. The CDR3 here is CASSAWLGPGTGELFF. The CDR3 nucleotides are TGCGCCAGCAGCGCCTGGCTGGGGCCGGGAACCGGGGAGCTGTTTTTT.

V is TRBV7-9 and J is TRBJ1-4; 8 bases line up with TRBD1. CDR3 length: 16 residues. V gave up 5 bases and J gave up 6 bases; unmatched junction bases: 11. From germline, CDR1 is SEHNR and CDR2 FQNEAQ (reference sequence). As DNA, the CDR3 is TGTGCCAGCAGCGGGGACCGGGACAGGTTTGATGAAAAACTGTTTTTT. Encoded protein: CASSGDRDRFDEKLFF.

This sequence joins TRBV20-1 and TRBJ2-2; maybe TRBD2 (5 bases). CDR1 DFQATT and CDR2 SNEGSKA come from the germline V gene (reference sequence). This CDR3 is 14 amino acids long. Trimming removed 4 bases from V and 7 bases from J, with 16 bases in between. The CDR3 loop reads CSATTLASRGELFF. The CDR3 DNA reads as TGCAGTGCTACCACCTTAGCGAGTCGCGGGGAGCTGTTTTTT.

This clonotype ranks as large (0.1 to 1%). The chain is built from TRBV7-6 and TRBJ2-2; 12 nucleotides agree with TRBD1. Germline CDR1 and CDR2: SGHVS and FNYEAQ. Germline trimming cut 4 bases from V and 6 bases from J; bases unmatched to any gene: 9. The CDR3 spans 17 residues. The CDR3 reads CASSSISGQGAAGELFF. The CDR3 DNA reads as TGTGCCAGCAGCTCAATTTCGGGACAGGGGGCAGCCGGGGAGCTGTTTTTT.

By sample share, this clonotype is large. CDR3 coding DNA: TGTGCCAGCTCACGAAGCGGGGTTTTAACCGGGGAGCTGTTTTTT. As protein: CASSRSGVLTGELFF. The rearrangement joins TRBV27 to TRBJ2-2; 7 bases agree with TRBD2. From germline, CDR1 is MNHEY and CDR2 SMNVEV (reference sequence). The CDR3 contains 15 residues. V gave up 8 bases and J gave up 5 bases; unmatched junction bases: 11.

This clonotype is termed large. The CDR3 DNA follows: TGTGCCAGCAGCCTTGGAAGCAGTTCTGGGGGGCTGAATACCGGGGAGCTGTTTTTT. Amino acids: CASSLGSSSGGLNTGELFF. The chain is built from TRBV4-2 and TRBJ2-2, with D perhaps given as TRBD1 or TRBD2 (6 bases each). Germline CDR1 and CDR2: LGHNA and YNFKEQ. The germline V and J ends were trimmed by 4 bases and 5 bases, with 26 bases remaining between them. The CDR3 covers 19 residues.

V and J are TRBV5-6 and TRBJ2-7; D not certain. Trimming removed 2 bases from V and 2 bases from J, with 5 bases in between. Germline V lookup: CDR1 SGHDT, CDR2 YYEEEE. The CDR3 has 12 amino acids. The CDR3 loop reads CASSFSTYEQYF. Written as DNA, the CDR3 is TGTGCCAGCAGCTTTTCGACCTACGAGCAGTACTTC.

This clonotype appeared once. J is TRBJ1-1 and V is TRBV12-3 or TRBV12-4, with unresolved D. Trimming shortened V by 6 bases and J by 5 bases, and 13 bases separated the two germline ends. This CDR3 has 13 residues. The CDR3 DNA follows: TGTGCCAGCAGCCAAGGCGCGGGGACTGAAGCTTTCTTT. Translating gives CASSQGAGTEAFF.

The rearrangement uses TRBV27 and TRBJ2-2; D may be TRBD1 (6 bases). The CDR3 length is 14 residues. CDR1 and CDR2 (germline): MNHEY, SMNVEV (reference sequence). Deletions cut 6 bases from V and 7 bases from J, with 15 bases between. Written as DNA, the CDR3 is TGTGCCAGCAGCTTCCTGGGGGCTGTCGGGGAGCTGTTTTTT. Encoded protein: CASSFLGAVGELFF.

This sequence joins TRBV7-8 and TRBJ1-1, with D perhaps TRBD1 (5 bases). The CDR3 sequence is 13 residues long. The V and J ends lost 5 bases and 1 base respectively, with 8 bases between them. Germline V gene sequence: CDR1 SGHVS, CDR2 FQNEAQ. The CDR3 protein is CASSLTENTEAFF. The CDR3 DNA follows: TGTGCCAGCAGCCTGACAGAGAACACTGAAGCTTTCTTT.

By share of the sample, this clonotype is large (0.1 to 1%). The chain links TRBV20-1 to TRBJ1-1; no clear D. The CDR3 is made up of 13 amino acids. The V gene lost 2 bases and the J gene lost 2 bases, with 9 bases spanning the gap. CDR1 DFQATT and CDR2 SNEGSKA come from the germline V gene (reference sequence). The CDR3 bases are TGCAGTGCTAGACCCACCAGTAACACTGAAGCTTTCTTT. Translating it yields CSARPTSNTEAFF.

By share of the sample, this clonotype is large. The chain joins TRBV20-1 to TRBJ2-7; TRBD1 agrees at 9 bases. J was trimmed by 1 base and V by 5 bases; bases with no gene match: 6. The CDR3 runs 14 residues. Germline V gene lookup returns CDR1 DFQATT and CDR2 SNEGSKA (reference sequence). CDR3 region: CSAADRGPSYEQYF. Written as DNA, the CDR3 is TGCAGTGCTGCGGACAGGGGACCTTCCTACGAGCAGTACTTC.

This clonotype was counted once. The chain combines TRBV6-1 with TRBJ2-7, with D possibly TRBD1 on 6 matching bases. This CDR3 contains 13 residues. With 3 bases removed from V and 4 bases from J, the gap between germline ends came to 10 bases. The germline gives CDR1 MNHNS, CDR2 SASEGT. This chain's CDR3 is CASSEVRGYEQYV. CDR3 nucleotides: TGTGCCAGCAGTGAGGTCAGGGGTTACGAGCAGTACGTC.

The rearrangement links TRBV20-1 to TRBJ1-1; TRBD1 matches at 8 bases. With V trimmed by 1 base and J by 3 bases, 4 bases remained unmatched. Germline V CDR1 and CDR2: DFQATT, SNEGSKA (reference sequence). The CDR3 spans 14 residues. Here the CDR3 reads CSARVWTGYTEAFF. DNA for the CDR3: TGCAGTGCTAGAGTTTGGACAGGGTACACTGAAGCTTTCTTT.

This clonotype counts as large. The chain recombines TRBV19 with TRBJ2-5, with 7 nucleotides matching TRBD1. The ends lost 4 bases at V and 3 bases at J; junction bases unmatched: 2. CDR3 size: 13 residues. Germline V gives CDR1 LNHDA, CDR2 SQIVND (reference sequence). The CDR3 loop is CASSRDSEETQYF. The CDR3 DNA follows: TGTGCCAGTAGTAGGGACAGTGAAGAGACCCAGTACTTC.

The chain employs TRBV9 and TRBJ2-1; 8 bases match TRBD2. This CDR3 is 16 amino acids long. Trimming took 3 bases from V and 5 from J; bases not matched to a gene: 10. Per the germline V gene, CDR1 is SGDLS and CDR2 is YYNGEE. The CDR3, as DNA: TGTGCCAGCAGCGCCCGGACTAGCAAGACAGACAATGAGCAGTTCTTC. Translating gives CASSARTSKTDNEQFF.

By sample fraction, this clonotype is medium-sized. The chain uses TRBV19 and TRBJ2-7, with a tentative D call TRBD2 (5 bases). Germline CDR1 reads LNHDA; CDR2 reads SQIVND (reference sequence). The CDR3 is made up of 12 amino acids. V lost 10 bases, J lost 3 bases, and 13 bases lay in between. This chain's CDR3 is CATGRGDYEQYF. CDR3 bases: TGTGCCACCGGCCGGGGAGACTACGAGCAGTACTTC.

The gene calls are TRBV7-9 and TRBJ2-6, with D uncertain. The germline V gene has CDR1 SEHNR and CDR2 FQNEAQ (reference sequence). The CDR3 spans 13 residues. Deletions cut 7 bases from V and 0 bases from J, with 4 bases between. The CDR3 DNA is TGTGCCAGCACTCACTCTGGGGCCAACGTCCTGACTTTC. Amino acid sequence: CASTHSGANVLTF.

The chain has TRBV19 and TRBJ2-3; D is uncertain. This CDR3 has 13 residues. CDR1 is LNHDA and CDR2 is SQIVND in the germline V gene (reference sequence). V dropped 8 bases and J dropped 3 bases, with 12 bases sitting between them. CDR3 coding DNA: TGTGCCAGTTCTATTGGGCAGACAGATACGCAGTATTTT. It is translated as CASSIGQTDTQYF.

The chain combines TRBV4-2 with TRBJ1-5; 8 nucleotides agree with TRBD1. The CDR3 runs to 14 residues. CDR1 is LGHNA, CDR2 YNFKEQ, per germline. J lost 2 bases, V lost 5 bases, and 2 bases had no gene match. The CDR3 sequence is CASSLTGGNQPQHF. Here the CDR3 DNA reads TGTGCCAGCAGCTTGACAGGGGGCAATCAGCCCCAGCATTTT.